The clone carrying this TCR beta chain was detected ten times or more. Its target is unknown. The record originates from a study of glioma-infiltrating T cells. From germline, CDR1 is MGHRA and CDR2 YSYEKL. The V end was cut by 2 bases, the J end by 6 bases, with 11 bases between. The CDR3 has 15 amino acids. Findings and limits, study-wide: Above-expected tissue-blood divergence occurred in all gliomas, most in low-grade ones. Very few CDR3 sequences were shared between tissue and blood.

The iRepertoire nested amplicon-rescue multiplex PCR amplified TCR alpha and beta CDR3s from RNA. One-step reverse transcription and amplification started from approximately 100-400 ng of tissue mRNA or PBMC total RNA. TCRdb re-derived calls from the multiplex PCR reads in MiXCR, one entry per CDR3 protein. The sample consists of some 180,000 distinct CDR3 sequences, approximately 30% of them appearing once. The chain joins TRBV4-1 to TRBJ1-6; a possible D gene is TRBD1 (5 bases). This TCR came from a human donor with low-grade glioma or glioblastoma, undergoing nonglioma brain surgery, or in good health (not recorded which). The sample comprised glioma tissue, nonneoplastic brain tissue, or PBMCs (not recorded which). The CDR3 region is CASSQPGLTNSPLHF. The CDR3 region has the DNA TGCGCCAGCAGCCAACCGGGACTGACTAATTCACCCCTCCACTTT.